This T cell receptor (beta chain) is drawn from a study of T cell clones after liver transplantation. On the study more broadly: Pre-transplant mixed lymphocyte reactions yielded third-party-reactive TCRbeta sequences as comparators for graft-donor-reactive sequences.

With regard to this clone: Its specificity is not known.

Whole-study results and caveats: The donor-reactive repertoire was only partly measurable in a couple of subjects, lacking donor cells.

Germline assignment: CDR1 SGHTA and CDR2 FQGNSA. This CDR3 region has 15 residues. V dropped 5 bases and J dropped 5; count of bases not matched to a gene: 6. Libraries were prepared by immunoSEQ multiplex PCR; TCRdb keeps only in-frame clonotypes and omits some of them. This sample has about 120,000 clones, with about nine tenths found just once. The sequence came from a human patient who received a liver transplant. Some T cells could come from the graft donor. This sequence joins TRBV7-2 and TRBJ2-2, with 9 bases that match TRBD2. This material consisted of CD4+ T cells from blood, taken 12 months after liver transplant. The CDR3: CASSLSGRGTGELFF. The CDR3 DNA reads TGTGCCAGCAGCCTTAGCGGGAGAGGTACCGGGGAGCTGTTTTTT.